These T cell receptor beta chains were read from a single sample in a study of cytomegalovirus exposure and HLA in healthy donors. Method: immunoSEQ multiplex PCR; TCRdb's copy keeps in-frame clones and lacks some. This table holds 110,000 to 150,000 clones, roughly 9.4% found once. The sequenced sample was PBMCs. All receptors derive from a male donor in good health and CMV-seronegative. CDR3s include the opening cysteine and the closing phenylalanine or tryptophan. A D gene is named only where the DNA matches it firmly. Clone size appears in some rows only: once, few, many, or a class for an expanded clone.

D gene: NA
clone size: NA
J gene: TRBJ1-1
V gene: TRBV4-1
CDR3 protein: CASSQHRARVEAFF
CDR3 DNA: TGCGCCAGCAGCCAACACAGGGCAAGGGTCGAGGCTTTCTTT

D gene: NA
clone size: NA
J gene: TRBJ1-5
V gene: TRBV6-1
CDR3 protein: CASSVDRHNQPQHF
CDR3 DNA: TGTGCCAGCAGTGTAGACAGGCACAATCAGCCCCAGCATTTT

D gene: TRBD1
clone size: few
J gene: TRBJ2-3
V gene: TRBV4-1
CDR3 protein: CASSQIQGSDTQYF
CDR3 DNA: TGCGCCAGCAGCCAGATACAGGGGTCAGATACGCAGTATTTT

D gene: TRBD2
clone size: NA
J gene: TRBJ2-7
V gene: TRBV2
CDR3 protein: CASRSAGVGEQYF
CDR3 DNA: TGTGCCAGCAGGAGTGCGGGGGTGGGAGAGCAGTACTTC

D gene: NA
clone size: few
J gene: TRBJ1-1
V gene: TRBV11-2
CDR3 protein: CASSSLGPGGSAEEAFF
CDR3 DNA: TGTGCCAGCAGCTCCCTTGGGCCAGGAGGGTCTGCTGAGGAAGCTTTCTTT

D gene: TRBD1
clone size: few
J gene: TRBJ1-4
V gene: TRBV19
CDR3 protein: CASSPSTGGNEKLFF
CDR3 DNA: TGTGCCAGTAGTCCTTCGACAGGGGGAAATGAAAAACTGTTTTTT

D gene: NA
clone size: few
J gene: TRBJ1-5
V gene: TRBV19
CDR3 protein: CASSSTGINQPQHF
CDR3 DNA: TGTGCCAGTAGCTCGACAGGAATAAATCAGCCCCAGCATTTT

D gene: NA
clone size: NA
J gene: TRBJ2-3
V gene: TRBV4-2
CDR3 protein: CASSERQVPDTQYF
CDR3 DNA: TGTGCCAGCAGCGAACGGCAGGTGCCAGATACGCAGTATTTT

D gene: NA
clone size: few
J gene: TRBJ1-2
V gene: TRBV30
CDR3 protein: CAWSPGSYGYTF
CDR3 DNA: TGTGCCTGGAGCCCGGGAAGCTATGGCTACACCTTC

D gene: NA
clone size: few
J gene: TRBJ1-4
V gene: TRBV6-5
CDR3 protein: CASKGIATNEKLFF
CDR3 DNA: TGTGCCAGCAAGGGGATTGCAACTAATGAAAAACTGTTTTTT

D gene: TRBD1
clone size: few
J gene: TRBJ1-4
V gene: TRBV10-1
CDR3 protein: CARRAQGDNEKLFF
CDR3 DNA: TGCGCCCGCAGAGCCCAGGGGGATAATGAAAAACTGTTTTTT

D gene: NA
clone size: NA
J gene: TRBJ2-7
V gene: TRBV7-2
CDR3 protein: CASSLVQDYEQYF
CDR3 DNA: TGTGCCAGCAGCTTAGTACAAGATTACGAGCAGTACTTC

D gene: NA
clone size: few
J gene: TRBJ1-2
V gene: TRBV28
CDR3 protein: CASSLGLLGLYGYTF
CDR3 DNA: TGTGCCAGCAGTTTAGGGTTACTGGGACTGTATGGCTACACCTTC

D gene: TRBD1
clone size: few
J gene: TRBJ1-2
V gene: TRBV6-4
CDR3 protein: CASTLGQGRNYGYTF
CDR3 DNA: TGTGCCAGCACCCTGGGACAGGGTCGAAACTATGGCTACACCTTC

D gene: NA
clone size: NA
J gene: TRBJ2-7
V gene: TRBV27
CDR3 protein: CASSIHRVRLGYEQYF
CDR3 DNA: TGTGCCAGCAGTATACACAGGGTACGGCTCGGGTACGAGCAGTACTTC

D gene: NA
clone size: few
J gene: TRBJ2-5
V gene: TRBV7-3
CDR3 protein: CASSSTGPETQYF
CDR3 DNA: TGTGCCAGCAGCTCAACTGGCCCGGAGACCCAGTACTTC

D gene: TRBD2
clone size: NA
J gene: TRBJ2-4
V gene: TRBV28
CDR3 protein: CASSLAGTKNIQYF
CDR3 DNA: TGTGCCAGCAGCCTAGCGGGGACGAAAAACATTCAGTACTTC

D gene: NA
clone size: few
J gene: TRBJ2-6
V gene: TRBV19
CDR3 protein: CASTSEGGARANVLTF
CDR3 DNA: TGTGCCAGTACCTCAGAGGGGGGGGCGCGGGCCAACGTCCTGACTTTC

D gene: NA
clone size: few
J gene: TRBJ1-1
V gene: TRBV28
CDR3 protein: CASGQSGTEAFF
CDR3 DNA: TGTGCCAGCGGTCAATCAGGGACTGAAGCTTTCTTT

D gene: TRBD1
clone size: NA
J gene: TRBJ1-2
V gene: TRBV15
CDR3 protein: CATSRASAGGPYGYTF
CDR3 DNA: TGTGCCACCAGCAGAGCCTCCGCAGGGGGCCCCTATGGCTACACCTTC

D gene: TRBD1
clone size: NA
J gene: TRBJ2-7
V gene: TRBV28
CDR3 protein: CASSPGGQGAGEQYF
CDR3 DNA: TGTGCCAGCAGTCCTGGGGGACAGGGGGCAGGCGAGCAGTACTTC

D gene: TRBD1
clone size: NA
J gene: TRBJ1-1
V gene: TRBV29-1
CDR3 protein: CSVEFRTGSSEAFF
CDR3 DNA: TGCAGCGTTGAGTTCCGGACAGGGTCGTCTGAAGCTTTCTTT

D gene: TRBD1
clone size: few
J gene: TRBJ1-1
V gene: TRBV10-3
CDR3 protein: CAISSRGLENTEAFF
CDR3 DNA: TGTGCCATCAGCTCCAGGGGGCTCGAGAACACTGAAGCTTTCTTT

D gene: TRBD2
clone size: NA
J gene: TRBJ2-1
V gene: TRBV28
CDR3 protein: CASTLGPSGVSSYNEQFF
CDR3 DNA: TGTGCCAGCACCCTCGGGCCTAGCGGGGTGAGCTCCTACAATGAGCAGTTCTTC

D gene: NA
clone size: few
J gene: TRBJ2-7
V gene: TRBV7-8
CDR3 protein: CASRLTGGPSYEQYF
CDR3 DNA: TGTGCCAGCAGATTGACGGGGGGCCCCTCCTACGAGCAGTACTTC

D gene: NA
clone size: few
J gene: TRBJ2-7
V gene: TRBV28
CDR3 protein: CASSLEGVSYEQYF
CDR3 DNA: TGTGCCAGCAGTTTAGAGGGGGTATCCTACGAGCAGTACTTC

D gene: TRBD1
clone size: few
J gene: TRBJ1-2
V gene: TRBV30
CDR3 protein: CAWSQRTGSGYTF
CDR3 DNA: TGTGCCTGGAGCCAAAGGACAGGGTCCGGCTACACCTTC

D gene: TRBD1
clone size: NA
J gene: TRBJ2-7
V gene: TRBV2
CDR3 protein: CAGGFRGQGAYEQYF
CDR3 DNA: TGTGCCGGGGGCTTCAGGGGGCAAGGGGCCTACGAGCAGTACTTC

D gene: NA
clone size: few
J gene: TRBJ1-1
V gene: TRBV5-4
CDR3 protein: CASSDRYMNTEAFF
CDR3 DNA: TGTGCCAGCAGCGACAGGTATATGAACACTGAAGCTTTCTTT

D gene: NA
clone size: NA
J gene: TRBJ2-7
V gene: TRBV4-3
CDR3 protein: CASSQARQGIREQYF
CDR3 DNA: TGCGCCAGCAGCCAAGCCAGGCAGGGGATCCGCGAGCAGTACTTC

D gene: TRBD1
clone size: few
J gene: TRBJ1-2
V gene: TRBV19
CDR3 protein: CASARTGPYGYTF
CDR3 DNA: TGTGCCAGCGCCCGGACAGGGCCCTATGGCTACACCTTC

D gene: NA
clone size: NA
J gene: TRBJ1-2
V gene: TRBV5-1
CDR3 protein: CASSLRGWDGYTF
CDR3 DNA: TGCGCCAGCAGCTTACGGGGATGGGATGGCTACACCTTC

D gene: NA
clone size: few
J gene: TRBJ1-5
V gene: TRBV4-2
CDR3 protein: CASSQDLYLYSNQPQHF
CDR3 DNA: TGTGCCAGCAGCCAAGACCTTTATCTCTATAGCAATCAGCCCCAGCATTTT

D gene: TRBD1
clone size: few
J gene: TRBJ2-5
V gene: TRBV7-3
CDR3 protein: CASSLNRGPLETQYF
CDR3 DNA: TGTGCTAGCAGCTTAAACAGGGGCCCCCTAGAGACCCAGTACTTC

D gene: NA
clone size: NA
J gene: TRBJ2-5
V gene: TRBV6-5
CDR3 protein: CASSYSNPGQETQYF
CDR3 DNA: TGTGCCAGCAGTTACTCGAATCCTGGCCAGGAGACCCAGTACTTC

D gene: TRBD2
clone size: NA
J gene: TRBJ2-7
V gene: TRBV5-1
CDR3 protein: CASSLGLAGSLYEQYF
CDR3 DNA: TGCGCCAGCAGCTTGGGGCTAGCGGGAAGTTTGTACGAGCAGTACTTC

D gene: NA
clone size: few
J gene: TRBJ2-5
V gene: TRBV5-4
CDR3 protein: CASSLRSGGPGETQYF
CDR3 DNA: TGTGCCAGCAGCTTGAGGTCGGGGGGCCCAGGAGAGACCCAGTACTTC

D gene: TRBD2
clone size: NA
J gene: TRBJ2-5
V gene: TRBV5-1
CDR3 protein: CASSPISGKGETQYF
CDR3 DNA: TGCGCCAGCAGCCCGATAAGCGGGAAAGGGGAGACCCAGTACTTC

D gene: NA
clone size: few
J gene: TRBJ2-5
V gene: TRBV6-6
CDR3 protein: CASSRGGRQETQYF
CDR3 DNA: TGTGCCAGCAGTCGGGGAGGCCGGCAAGAGACCCAGTACTTC

D gene: NA
clone size: few
J gene: TRBJ2-3
V gene: TRBV4-1
CDR3 protein: CASSHRGSKTDTQYF
CDR3 DNA: TGCGCCAGCAGCCACAGGGGATCAAAGACAGATACGCAGTATTTT

D gene: TRBD2
clone size: NA
J gene: TRBJ2-5
V gene: TRBV15
CDR3 protein: CATSRRGGAHQETQYF
CDR3 DNA: TGTGCCACCAGCAGGCGCGGGGGAGCACACCAAGAGACCCAGTACTTC

D gene: TRBD2
clone size: few
J gene: TRBJ2-1
V gene: TRBV7-8
CDR3 protein: CASSLARKRGGIDEQFF
CDR3 DNA: TGTGCCAGCAGCTTAGCGCGGAAGCGGGGGGGCATCGATGAGCAGTTCTTC

D gene: TRBD1
clone size: few
J gene: TRBJ1-2
V gene: TRBV28
CDR3 protein: CASGGTGRGYAF
CDR3 DNA: TGTGCCAGCGGGGGGACAGGGCGAGGCTACGCCTTC

D gene: NA
clone size: few
J gene: TRBJ1-5
V gene: TRBV28
CDR3 protein: CASSSLGASNQPQHF
CDR3 DNA: TGTGCCAGCAGTTCTCTGGGCGCATCCAATCAGCCCCAGCATTTT

D gene: TRBD2
clone size: NA
J gene: TRBJ2-2
V gene: TRBV5-6
CDR3 protein: CASSLLAGGPEGELFF
CDR3 DNA: TGTGCCAGCAGCCTACTAGCGGGGGGGCCGGAGGGGGAGCTGTTTTTT

D gene: NA
clone size: NA
J gene: TRBJ1-4
V gene: TRBV4-3
CDR3 protein: CASSQDTPGILGNEKLFF
CDR3 DNA: TGCGCCAGCAGCCAAGATACTCCAGGGATCCTGGGTAATGAAAAACTGTTTTTT

D gene: TRBD1
clone size: NA
J gene: TRBJ2-7
V gene: TRBV27
CDR3 protein: CASRGTATYEQYF
CDR3 DNA: TGTGCCAGCAGGGGGACAGCAACCTACGAGCAGTACTTC

D gene: NA
clone size: few
J gene: TRBJ1-3
V gene: TRBV6-1
CDR3 protein: CASSALEAGNTIYF
CDR3 DNA: TGTGCCAGCAGTGCGCTCGAGGCTGGAAACACCATATATTTT

D gene: NA
clone size: few
J gene: TRBJ2-5
V gene: TRBV19
CDR3 protein: CASSIERGIQETQYF
CDR3 DNA: TGTGCCAGTAGTATAGAACGGGGGATCCAAGAGACCCAGTACTTC

D gene: NA
clone size: few
J gene: TRBJ1-6
V gene: TRBV7-9
CDR3 protein: CASTTSLEPSYNSPLHF
CDR3 DNA: TGTGCCAGCACCACTTCCCTGGAGCCCTCCTATAATTCACCCCTCCACTTT

D gene: NA
clone size: NA
J gene: TRBJ2-3
V gene: TRBV2
CDR3 protein: CASSLEGGTDTQYF
CDR3 DNA: TGTGCCAGCAGCCTGGAGGGCGGAACAGATACGCAGTATTTT

D gene: TRBD1
clone size: NA
J gene: TRBJ1-1
V gene: TRBV4-1
CDR3 protein: CASSQEDRRDTEAFF
CDR3 DNA: TGCGCCAGCAGCCAAGAGGACAGGAGGGACACTGAAGCTTTCTTT

D gene: TRBD1
clone size: few
J gene: TRBJ1-1
V gene: TRBV2
CDR3 protein: CASSTGGTEAFF
CDR3 DNA: TGTGCCAGCAGTACAGGGGGGACTGAAGCTTTCTTT

D gene: NA
clone size: few
J gene: TRBJ1-4
V gene: TRBV6-1
CDR3 protein: CASSEAIRENEKLFF
CDR3 DNA: TGTGCCAGCAGTGAAGCCATCCGAGAGAATGAAAAACTGTTTTTT

D gene: NA
clone size: NA
J gene: TRBJ1-2
V gene: TRBV9
CDR3 protein: CASSAYGPPGVGYTF
CDR3 DNA: TGTGCCAGCAGCGCCTATGGTCCGCCGGGAGTGGGCTACACCTTC

D gene: NA
clone size: NA
J gene: TRBJ1-6
V gene: TRBV19
CDR3 protein: CASNRDSYNSPLHF
CDR3 DNA: TGTGCCAGTAACAGGGACTCCTATAATTCACCCCTCCACTTT

D gene: TRBD1
clone size: few
J gene: TRBJ1-6
V gene: TRBV14
CDR3 protein: CASIPQGAGRPPLHF
CDR3 DNA: TGTGCCAGCATCCCACAGGGGGCTGGGAGGCCACCCCTCCACTTT

D gene: NA
clone size: NA
J gene: TRBJ1-2
V gene: TRBV6-5
CDR3 protein: CASSYSIQGDYTF
CDR3 DNA: TGTGCCAGCAGTTACTCTATCCAGGGTGACTACACCTTC